Presented here are 18 T cell receptor beta chains from one specimen sequenced in a study of cytomegalovirus exposure and HLA in healthy donors. The PCR had 60 Vbeta and 13 Jbeta primers. Using immunoSEQ multiplex PCR, the repertoire was profiled, and TCRdb retains in-frame clones only, with some absent. The sample carries more than 85,000 clones, roughly 79% recorded once. Material: PBMCs. The receptors were gathered from a man between 40 and 49 years old in good health and CMV-seronegative.

This clone was counted once. The chain joins TRBV9 to TRBJ2-1, with D tentatively TRBD2 (5 bases). The CDR3 spans 15 residues. The germline gives CDR1 SGDLS, CDR2 YYNGEE. Trimming removed 7 bases from V and 0 bases from J, with 14 bases in between. As DNA, the CDR3 is TGTGCCAGCTCGTCGGGCGGGTACTCCTACAATGAGCAGTTCTTC. Protein sequence: CASSSGGYSYNEQFF.

This clone has just one count. This chain links TRBV13 with TRBJ2-4, with 7 bases aligning to TRBD1. Losses at the gene ends were 5 bases for V and 4 bases for J; bases not matched to a gene: 11. Germline-derived CDR1 and CDR2 are PRHDT and FYEKMQ (reference sequence). The CDR3 has 16 amino acids. CDR3 nucleotide sequence: TGTGCCAGCAGCCGTCTGATGGACAGGCGAAAAAACATTCAGTACTTC. It yields the protein CASSRLMDRRKNIQYF.

The chain has TRBV7-3 and TRBJ2-1; 11 positions agree with TRBD2. Germline V lookup: CDR1 SGHTA, CDR2 FQGTGA. V lost 5 bases, J lost 5 bases, and 2 bases stayed unmatched. The CDR3 consists of 14 residues. The CDR3 nucleotides are TGTGCCAGCAGCGAGGGACTAGCGGACAATGAGCAGTTCTTC. Amino acids: CASSEGLADNEQFF.

The chain links TRBV9 to TRBJ1-3; D not certain. The CDR3 runs 16 residues. Trimming stripped 3 bases from V and 0 bases from J, with 13 bases between. The germline gives CDR1 SGDLS, CDR2 YYNGEE. CDR3 amino acids: CASSGGDPSSGNTIYF. The CDR3 bases are TGTGCCAGCAGCGGAGGCGATCCTAGCTCTGGAAACACCATATATTTT.

V and J are TRBV7-9 and TRBJ2-1, with TRBD2 matching over 8 bases. Germline V gene data show CDR1 as SEHNR and CDR2 as FQNEAQ (reference sequence). CDR3 size: 18 residues. The V gene end was trimmed by 0 bases and the J gene end by 2 bases; junction bases not matched to a gene: 9. CDR3 DNA sequence: TGTGCCAGCAGCTTAGCCGGAGGGCGGGAGGCAACCTACAATGAGCAGTTCTTC. It codes for CASSLAGGREATYNEQFF.

V and J are TRBV6-6 and TRBJ2-7, with TRBD1 matching 9 bases. V was clipped by 4 bases and J by 0 bases; unmatched bases: 4. The CDR3 consists of 15 residues. From germline, CDR1 is MNHNY and CDR2 SVGAGI (reference sequence). CDR3 DNA sequence: TGTGCCAGCAGTTCGCAGGACAGGGGCTCCTACGAGCAGTACTTC. Translation: CASSSQDRGSYEQYF.

This chain joins TRBV28 and TRBJ2-7; 10 bases line up with TRBD2. Per the germline V gene, CDR1 is MDHEN and CDR2 is SYDVKM. There are 19 residues in the CDR3. The V and J ends lost 5 bases and 0 bases, in that order; junction bases with no gene match: 16. CDR3 protein: CASSPRVAGGLVNSYEQYF. CDR3 sequence (DNA): TGTGCCAGCAGTCCCCGGGTAGCGGGAGGACTCGTGAACTCCTACGAGCAGTACTTC.

The V and J genes are TRBV9 and TRBJ2-1, with 9 bases lining up with TRBD2. The CDR3 sequence is 15 residues long. V shed 7 bases, J shed 6 bases, and the junction held 11 bases outside the gene matches. Germline V gives CDR1 SGDLS, CDR2 YYNGEE. CDR3 region: CASRRLSGSANEQFF. Written as DNA, the CDR3 is TGTGCCAGCCGGCGCCTTAGCGGGAGCGCCAATGAGCAGTTCTTC.

CDR3 nucleotides: TGCGCCAGCAACCGGGACAGCACTGAAGCTTTCTTT. Translation gives CASNRDSTEAFF. V is TRBV5-1 and J is TRBJ1-1; TRBD1 agrees at 7 bases. V gave up 6 bases and J gave up 4 bases; unmatched junction bases: 3. CDR3 length equals 12 residues. Germline loops: CDR1 SGHRS, CDR2 YFSETQ.

The chain employs TRBV27 and TRBJ1-1; 9 bases are a match to TRBD1. The CDR3 extends over 14 amino acids. Germline CDR1 is MNHEY and CDR2 is SMNVEV (reference sequence). The trim removed 3 bases at V and 5 bases at J, leaving 4 bases unmatched. CDR3 region: CASSFDRGRTEAFF. Written as DNA, the CDR3 is TGTGCCAGCAGTTTCGACAGGGGGAGGACTGAAGCTTTCTTT.

The CDR3: CASSKQSSFSGNTIYF. In DNA, the CDR3 is TGCGCCAGCAGTAAACAGAGCTCCTTCTCTGGAAACACCATATATTTT. V usage is TRBV10-2 and J usage is TRBJ1-3, with unresolved D. V lost 5 bases and J lost 0, with 14 bases in between. Germline V gives CDR1 WSHSY, CDR2 SAAADI. The CDR3 is 16 amino acids.

The gene calls are TRBV7-2 and TRBJ2-2; 8 bases are shared with TRBD1. Germline V gene data show CDR1 as SGHTA and CDR2 as FQGNSA. The J segment lost 1 base and the V segment lost 5 bases, leaving 9 bases of the junction unmatched. CDR3 length: 17 residues. The CDR3 DNA sequence: TGTGCCAGCAGCACACCGTCAGGGGGCTTGAACACCGGGGAGCTGTTTTTT. It translates to CASSTPSGGLNTGELFF.

The CDR3 DNA follows: TGTGCCAGCTCCGGGGGGGAATACACTGAAGCTTTCTTT. Translated: CASSGGEYTEAFF. The chain carries TRBV5-8 and TRBJ1-1, with D tentatively TRBD1 (5 bases). The germline CDR1 and CDR2 sequences are SGHTS and YDEGEE. The CDR3 covers 13 residues. Trimming pared 7 bases from V and 3 bases from J, leaving 13 bases between.

The chain carries TRBV5-5 and TRBJ1-1; possible D gene TRBD1, 5 bases. Trimming took 0 bases from V and 3 from J, leaving 12 bases between them. This CDR3 has 15 residues. Germline lookup yields CDR1 SGHKS and CDR2 YYEKEE (reference sequence). In DNA form, the CDR3 reads TGTGCCAGCAGCTTGGGGGGCCTTGTATACACTGAAGCTTTCTTT. Protein: CASSLGGLVYTEAFF.

The rearrangement uses TRBV14 and TRBJ1-3, with D possibly TRBD1 on 5 matching bases. Looked up from germline, CDR1 is SGHDN and CDR2 is FVKESK. The CDR3 loop spans 16 amino acids. V was trimmed by 1 base and J by 0 bases, leaving 10 bases between them. The CDR3 loop reads CASSQGHRSSGNTIYF. Here the CDR3 DNA reads TGTGCCAGCAGCCAAGGTCACAGGAGCTCTGGAAACACCATATATTTT.

J is TRBJ1-4 and V is TRBV7-9, with TRBD1 matching 8 bases. The V gene end was trimmed by 5 bases and the J gene end by 7 bases; junction bases not matched to a gene: 3. The CDR3 consists of 13 residues. Germline V CDR1 and CDR2: SEHNR, FQNEAQ (reference sequence). CDR3 amino acids: CASSGQGVEKLFF. The CDR3 DNA sequence: TGTGCCAGCAGCGGACAGGGTGTTGAAAAACTGTTTTTT. The whole variable domain, filled in from reference TRBV7-9 and TRBJ1-4, reads DTGVSQNPRHKITKRGQNVTFRCDPISEHNRLYWYRQTLGQGPEFLTYFQNEAQLEKSRLLSDRFSAERPKGSFSTLEIQRTEQGDSAMYLCASSGQGVEKLFFGSGTQLSVL.

The rearrangement joins TRBV6-1 to TRBJ2-1; D ambiguous. The CDR3 has 13 amino acids. The V gene lost 8 bases and the J gene lost 0 bases, with 8 bases spanning the gap. In germline, CDR1 is MNHNS, CDR2 SASEGT. DNA for the CDR3: TGTGCCAGCCCCCCGAGCTCCTACAATGAGCAGTTCTTC. Translated, it gives CASPPSSYNEQFF.

This clone came up a few times. The chain carries TRBV9 and TRBJ2-3; 10 bases map to TRBD2. The CDR3 sequence is 16 residues long. Unmatched junction bases numbered 7, after V lost 4 bases and J lost 2 bases. The germline V gene encodes CDR1 SGDLS and CDR2 YYNGEE. The CDR3 DNA reads TGTGCCAGCAGCCTATCTAGCGGGGGAAACACAGATACGCAGTATTTT. Translated, it gives CASSLSSGGNTDTQYF.